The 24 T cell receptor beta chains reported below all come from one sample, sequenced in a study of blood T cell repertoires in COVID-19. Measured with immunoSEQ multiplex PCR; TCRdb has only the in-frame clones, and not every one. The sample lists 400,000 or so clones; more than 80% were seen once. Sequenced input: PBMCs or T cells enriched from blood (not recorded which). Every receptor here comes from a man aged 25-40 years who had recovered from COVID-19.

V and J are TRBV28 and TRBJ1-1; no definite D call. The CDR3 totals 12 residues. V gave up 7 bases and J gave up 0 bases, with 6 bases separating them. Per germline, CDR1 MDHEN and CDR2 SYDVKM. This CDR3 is CASISVNTEAFF. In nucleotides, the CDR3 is TGTGCCAGCATCTCAGTGAACACTGAAGCTTTCTTT.

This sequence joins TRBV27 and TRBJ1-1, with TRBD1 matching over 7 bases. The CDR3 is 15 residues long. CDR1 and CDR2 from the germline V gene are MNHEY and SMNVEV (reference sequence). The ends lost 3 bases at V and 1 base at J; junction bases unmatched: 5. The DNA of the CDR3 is TGTGCCAGCAGTTTCCAGGGGGTTCAGAACACTGAAGCTTTCTTT. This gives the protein CASSFQGVQNTEAFF.

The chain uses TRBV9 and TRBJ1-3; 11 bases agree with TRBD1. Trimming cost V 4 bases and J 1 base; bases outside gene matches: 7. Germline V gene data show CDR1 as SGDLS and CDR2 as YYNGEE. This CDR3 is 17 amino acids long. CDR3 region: CASSPGQGALSGNTIYF. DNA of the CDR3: TGTGCCAGCAGCCCCGGACAGGGGGCTTTATCTGGAAACACCATATATTTT.

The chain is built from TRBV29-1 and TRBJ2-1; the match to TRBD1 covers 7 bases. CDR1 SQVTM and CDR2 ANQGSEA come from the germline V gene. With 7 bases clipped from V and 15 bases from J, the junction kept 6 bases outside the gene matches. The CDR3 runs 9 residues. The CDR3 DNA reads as TGCAGCGATGGACAGGACCCGTTCTTC. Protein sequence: CSDGQDPFF.

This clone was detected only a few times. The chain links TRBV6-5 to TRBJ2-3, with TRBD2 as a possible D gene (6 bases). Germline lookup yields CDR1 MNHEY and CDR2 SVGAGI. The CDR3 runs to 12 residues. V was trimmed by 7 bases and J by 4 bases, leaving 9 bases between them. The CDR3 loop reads CASTGDADTQYF. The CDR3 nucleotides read TGTGCCAGCACGGGGGATGCAGATACGCAGTATTTT.

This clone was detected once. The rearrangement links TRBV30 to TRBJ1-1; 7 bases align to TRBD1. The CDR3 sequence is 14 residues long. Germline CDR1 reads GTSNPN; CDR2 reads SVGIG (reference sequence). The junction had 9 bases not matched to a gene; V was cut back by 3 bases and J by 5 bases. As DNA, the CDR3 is TGTGCCTGGAGCCATACAACAGGGGCGACTGAAGCTTTCTTT. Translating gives CAWSHTTGATEAFF.

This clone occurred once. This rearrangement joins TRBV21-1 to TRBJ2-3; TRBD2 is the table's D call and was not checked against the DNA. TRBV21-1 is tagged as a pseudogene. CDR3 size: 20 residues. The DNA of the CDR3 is TGTGCCAGCAGCAACCGCCCTCTAGCGGGAGGGCCCAGGGGCACAGATACGCAGTATTTT. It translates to CASSNRPLAGGPRGTDTQYF.

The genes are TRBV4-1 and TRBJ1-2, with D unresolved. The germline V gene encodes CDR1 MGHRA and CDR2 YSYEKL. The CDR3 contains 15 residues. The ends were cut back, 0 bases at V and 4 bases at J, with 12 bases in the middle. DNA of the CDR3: TGCGCCAGCAGCCAAGAGTTGCAGGTGGGCTATGGCTACACCTTC. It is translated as CASSQELQVGYGYTF.

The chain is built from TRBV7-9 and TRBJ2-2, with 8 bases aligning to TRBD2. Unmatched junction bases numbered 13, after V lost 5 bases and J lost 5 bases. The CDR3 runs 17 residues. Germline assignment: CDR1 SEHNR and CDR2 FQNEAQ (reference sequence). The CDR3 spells CASSNGASGGLTGELFF. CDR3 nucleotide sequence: TGTGCCAGCAGCAACGGGGCCTCGGGAGGGTTAACCGGGGAGCTGTTTTTT.

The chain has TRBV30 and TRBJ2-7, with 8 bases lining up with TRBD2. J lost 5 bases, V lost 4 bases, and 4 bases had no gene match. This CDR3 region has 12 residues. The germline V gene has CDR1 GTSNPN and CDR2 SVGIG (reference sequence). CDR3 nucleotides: TGTGCCTGGACGGGACTAGTAAACGAGCAGTACTTC. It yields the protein CAWTGLVNEQYF.

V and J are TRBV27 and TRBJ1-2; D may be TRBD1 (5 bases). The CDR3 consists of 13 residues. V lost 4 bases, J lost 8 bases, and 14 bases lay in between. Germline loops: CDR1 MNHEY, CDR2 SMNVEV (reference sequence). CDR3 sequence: CASSSLLQGGYTF. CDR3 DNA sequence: TGTGCCAGCAGTTCCCTTCTCCAGGGAGGCTACACCTTC.

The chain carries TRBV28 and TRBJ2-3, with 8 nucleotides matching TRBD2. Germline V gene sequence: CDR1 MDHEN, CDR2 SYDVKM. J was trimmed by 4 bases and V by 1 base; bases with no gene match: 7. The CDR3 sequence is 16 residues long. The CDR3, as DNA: TGTGCCAGCAGTTTATTAGGCGGGAGGTGGGCAGATACGCAGTATTTT. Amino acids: CASSLLGGRWADTQYF.

CDR3 sequence (DNA): TGCGCCAGCAGCCAAGTCTCCTCGGTGTCGTCTGCTGAAACCTACGAGCAGTACTTC. Its protein is CASSQVSSVSSAETYEQYF. The chain employs TRBV4-1 and TRBJ2-7; D remains unclear. V was cut by 1 base and J by 2 bases, with 24 bases left in between. CDR1 and CDR2 from the germline V gene are MGHRA and YSYEKL. This CDR3 spans 19 amino acids.

CDR3 DNA: TGTGCCAGCAGCAAAGCCTATCCGAGCGGGAGAGGAGGCAATGAGCAGTTCTTC. It is translated as CASSKAYPSGRGGNEQFF. The chain links TRBV21-1 to TRBJ2-1; TRBD2 is the table's D call and was not checked against the DNA. TRBV21-1 is given as a pseudogene. There are 18 residues in the CDR3.

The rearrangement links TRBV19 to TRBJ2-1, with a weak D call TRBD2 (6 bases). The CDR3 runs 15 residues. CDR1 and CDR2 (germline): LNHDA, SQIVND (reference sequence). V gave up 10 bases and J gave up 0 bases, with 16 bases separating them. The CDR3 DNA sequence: TGTGCCACCCGAAATAGCGGTTACTCCTACAATGAGCAGTTCTTC. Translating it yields CATRNSGYSYNEQFF.

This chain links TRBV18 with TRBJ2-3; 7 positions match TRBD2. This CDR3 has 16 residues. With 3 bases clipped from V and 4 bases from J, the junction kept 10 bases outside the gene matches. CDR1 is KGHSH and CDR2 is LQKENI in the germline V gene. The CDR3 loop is CASSPLRDYRSDTQYF. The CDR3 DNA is TGTGCCAGCTCACCTCTCCGGGACTACCGGTCAGATACGCAGTATTTT.

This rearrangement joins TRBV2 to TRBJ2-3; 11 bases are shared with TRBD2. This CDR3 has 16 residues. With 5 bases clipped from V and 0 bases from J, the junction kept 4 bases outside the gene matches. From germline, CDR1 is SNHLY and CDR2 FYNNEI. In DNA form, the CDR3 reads TGTGCCAGCAGTCCCCGGACTAGCGGGAGCACAGATACGCAGTATTTT. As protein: CASSPRTSGSTDTQYF.

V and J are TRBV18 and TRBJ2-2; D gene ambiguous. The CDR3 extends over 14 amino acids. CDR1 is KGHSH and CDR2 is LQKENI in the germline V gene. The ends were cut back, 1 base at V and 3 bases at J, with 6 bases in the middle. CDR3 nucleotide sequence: TGTGCCAGCTCACCACGAGGCGACACCGGGGAGCTGTTTTTT. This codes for CASSPRGDTGELFF. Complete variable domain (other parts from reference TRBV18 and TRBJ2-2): NAGVMQNPRHLVRRRGQEARLRCSPMKGHSHVYWYRQLPEEGLKFMVYLQKENIIDESGMPKERFSAEFPKEGPSILRIQQVVRGDSAAYFCASSPRGDTGELFFGEGSRLTVL.

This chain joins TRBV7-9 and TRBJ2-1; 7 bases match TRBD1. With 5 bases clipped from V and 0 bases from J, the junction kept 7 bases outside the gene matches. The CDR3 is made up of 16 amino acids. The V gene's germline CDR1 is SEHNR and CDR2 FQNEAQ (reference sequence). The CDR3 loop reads CASSTPQGTSYNEQFF. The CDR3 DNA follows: TGTGCCAGCAGCACACCACAGGGGACCTCCTACAATGAGCAGTTCTTC.

The CDR3 spells CASSQGGRVSGELFF. CDR3 nucleotide sequence: TGTGCCAGCAGCCAAGGGGGCAGGGTCTCCGGGGAGCTGTTTTTT. J is TRBJ2-2 and V is TRBV3-1 (or the pseudogene TRBV3-2); the D gene is possibly TRBD1 (5 bases). From germline, CDR1 is LGHDT and CDR2 YNNKEL (reference sequence). With 1 base removed from V and 6 bases from J, the gap between germline ends came to 12 bases. CDR3 length: 15 residues.

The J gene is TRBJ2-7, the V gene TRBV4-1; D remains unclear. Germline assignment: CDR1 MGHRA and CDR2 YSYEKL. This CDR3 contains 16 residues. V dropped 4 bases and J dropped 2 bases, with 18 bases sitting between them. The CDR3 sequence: CASSLGLTAQAYEQYF. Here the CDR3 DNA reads TGCGCCAGCAGCCTAGGCTTGACGGCTCAGGCCTACGAGCAGTACTTC.

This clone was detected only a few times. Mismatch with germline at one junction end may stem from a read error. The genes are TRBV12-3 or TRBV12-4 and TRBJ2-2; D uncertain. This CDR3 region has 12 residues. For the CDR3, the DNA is TGCGTGGCCCGGAGGAACACCGGGGAGCTGTTTTTT. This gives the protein CVARRNTGELFF.

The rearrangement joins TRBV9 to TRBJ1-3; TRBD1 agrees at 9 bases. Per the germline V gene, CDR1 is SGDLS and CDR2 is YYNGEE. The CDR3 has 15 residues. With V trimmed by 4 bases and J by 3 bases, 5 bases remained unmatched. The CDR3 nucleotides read TGTGCCAGCAGCAGCGGGACAGGGAATGGAAACACCATATATTTT. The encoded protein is CASSSGTGNGNTIYF.

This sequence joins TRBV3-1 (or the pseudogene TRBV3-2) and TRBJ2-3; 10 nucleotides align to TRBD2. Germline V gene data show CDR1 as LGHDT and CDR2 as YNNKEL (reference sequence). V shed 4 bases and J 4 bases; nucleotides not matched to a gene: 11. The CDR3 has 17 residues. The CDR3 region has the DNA TGTGCCAGCAGCCCTCTCACAGGCCTAGCGGGAGCAGATACGCAGTATTTT. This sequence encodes CASSPLTGLAGADTQYF.